Reported below is one T cell receptor (beta chain). Its antigen is currently unknown. Time point in this sample: week 35, safety follow-up. Vaccinated patients received 300 ug of mutant IDH1 20-mer peptide per dose, with topical imiquimod. The source of the sample is a study of a mutant IDH1 vaccine in newly diagnosed glioma. Study overall: Treated patients showed a male proportion of about 62%, a female proportion of about 40%, and a mean age of around 39 years. Week 35 was assigned to visit V12, and week 47 was assigned to visit V13.

The CDR3 loop spans 16 amino acids. Germline V gene lookup returns CDR1 ENHRY and CDR2 SYGVKD. J lost 4 bases, V lost 3 bases, and 12 bases had no gene match. Some clones are missing from TCRdb's copy, which holds only in-frame ones; the method was immunoSEQ multiplex PCR. The data contain 70,000 or so clones, more than 75% of them singletons. The chain combines TRBV10-3 with TRBJ2-7, with TRBD1 matching 7 bases. This clonotype originated in a man younger than 40 with glioma. Sequences were derived from PBMCs, sampled from a glioma patient whose treatment included an IDH1 peptide vaccine. The CDR3 nucleotides are TGTGCCATCAGTGACCCCTCTGACAGGGTCTCATACGAGCAGTACTTC. It encodes CAISDPSDRVSYEQYF.